This T cell receptor beta chain was retrieved from a study of T cells after yellow fever vaccination. Study observations and caveats: The study re-detected most primary-vaccination clones after the booster (around 96% CD4, around 89% CD8). A minor fraction of clonotypes spanned both CD4 and CD8 compartments.

This clonotype was seen more than once but under ten times. What it recognizes is unknown. A 5'RACE template-switching step, the method used to make TCR cDNA, added a universal primer site and UMIs. TCRdb used MiXCR to reprocess the 5' RACE reads, holding one entry per CDR3 protein. The sample gives more than 300,000 distinct CDR3 sequences, around a tenth of which show up once; about 3.3% is in the top ten. The sequenced sample was CD4+ T cells sorted from PBMCs, obtained 45 days after the yellow fever booster vaccination. The source is a young man who received the YFV17D yellow fever vaccine.

CDR3 sequence (DNA): TGTGCCAGCAGCCCCGAATTAGAATCAAATGAGCAGTTCTTC. It translates to CASSPELESNEQFF. V is TRBV3-1 and J is TRBJ2-1; D is uncertain. Per germline, CDR1 LGHDT and CDR2 YNNKEL (reference sequence). Trimming took off 4 bases at V and 7 bases at J, with 14 bases between the two ends. This CDR3 comprises 14 residues.